A selection of T cell receptor beta chains follows, all from one sample in a study of T cells in Graves' hyperthyroidism and ophthalmopathy. TCRdb processed the multiplex PCR reads anew with MiXCR; each CDR3 protein has one entry. Among about 740,000 distinct CDR3 sequences listed, approximately 14% were seen once. Sequencing input: blood. These receptors originate from a woman aged 18-30 years with Graves' hyperthyroidism. Both conserved end residues are part of each CDR3. A D gene is named only where the DNA matches it firmly.

v_call d_call cdr3_aa
TRBV4-1 NA CASSQDRIFLAKNIQYF
TRBV25-1 NA CASSEESPAHGYTF
TRBV10-1 NA CASSDVLTDTQYF
TRBV4-1 TRBD2 CASSLREAGFSKNIQYF
TRBV19 NA CASSIVGGEGHEQFF
TRBV20-1 TRBD1 CSAWDSLGYTF
TRBV7-4 TRBD2 CASSLEETSDKEQFF
TRBV24-1 TRBD1 CATSDAQGEVAGELFF
TRBV27 NA CASTSWGSNQPQHF
TRBV12-3/TRBV12-4 TRBD2 CASSPGGGPDTQYF
TRBV7-9 TRBD2 CASSDGLAGDYEQYF
TRBV2 TRBD2 CASSVLAGAETQYF
TRBV12-3/TRBV12-4 TRBD1 CASSLDRAPLSGANVLTF
TRBV7-2 NA CASSSGLTEAQYF
TRBV19 NA CASSSFESLGGYGYTF
TRBV3-1 NA CASSQRIGGVFF
TRBV20-1 TRBD1 CSWMDRGQNYGYTF
TRBV20-1 NA CSARRALNQPQHF
TRBV20-1 TRBD2 CSAASGTSGTNEQFF
TRBV20-1 NA CSAQPATNEKLFF
TRBV6-2/TRBV6-3 NA CASSYVAVNYGYTF
TRBV10-3 NA CAISAEGVAKNIQYF
TRBV10-3 NA CAISERRNTEAFF
TRBV7-8 NA CASSGRFDYEQYF
TRBV30 NA CAWSSRVGTQYF
TRBV29-1 NA CSVDSGSYEQYF
TRBV19 NA CASSMGGGQPQHF